The clone carrying this TCR beta chain was counted a few times. Its specificity is unknown. Employing constant-segment primers, 5'RACE generated TCR alpha and TCR beta cDNA libraries bearing sample barcodes and UMIs. MiXCR was run by TCRdb on the 5' RACE reads, yielding one entry per CDR3 protein. The top ten clones hold approximately 21% of a sample with about 390,000 distinct CDR3 sequences, 16% of them seen once. CDR1 and CDR2 from the germline V gene are SGHDT and YYEEEE. The CDR3 is 15 residues long. Trimming removed 0 bases from V and 5 bases from J, with 14 bases in between. These data originate in a study of T-cell memory formation after mild COVID-19. Regarding the study as a whole: CD8+ contracting clones occupied EMRA, while CD4+ ones occupied mainly CM and EM.

The specimen sequenced was PBMCs or a T cell subset sorted from them (not recorded which). The V gene is TRBV5-6, the J gene TRBJ2-5, with D perhaps TRBD1 (5 bases). This receptor was obtained from a young man who had mild COVID-19 (a few samples of this study predate the infection). Cell type and time point are not known. The CDR3 region has the DNA TGTGCCAGCAGCTTGGTTTCGACAGACCGGGAGACCCAGTACTTC. Its protein is CASSLVSTDRETQYF.